Listed here are 5 T cell receptor beta chains from one sample, sequenced in a study of shared clonotypes between healthy human individuals. TCRdb's table, derived via immunoSEQ multiplex PCR, lists solely in-frame clones and lacks some. The sample contains over a million clones, more than 75% of which appear only once. The specimen sequenced was memory CD4+ T cells from PBMCs. Described subset: CD45RA-negative fraction. The source is a man between 18 and 35 years old in good health. Some clones in this sample may be carry-over from other donors' samples.

The gene calls are TRBV6-6 and TRBJ2-7; 12 positions match TRBD2. From germline, CDR1 is MNHNY and CDR2 SVGAGI (reference sequence). The CDR3 contains 14 residues. V lost 5 bases and J lost 6; bases outside the gene matches: 5. The CDR3 region is CASSPSGRAPEQYF. The DNA of the CDR3 is TGTGCCAGCAGTCCTAGCGGGAGGGCCCCCGAGCAGTACTTC.

There are a few counts of this clone. This chain links TRBV28 with TRBJ2-7; 8 nucleotides match TRBD2. In germline, CDR1 is MDHEN, CDR2 SYDVKM. This CDR3 has 14 amino acids. V lost 6 bases to trimming and J lost 1 base; unmatched junction nucleotides: 5. The CDR3 nucleotides read TGTGCCAGCAGGGTAGCGGGAAAATCCTACGAGCAGTACTTC. Translating it yields CASRVAGKSYEQYF.

The chain joins TRBV5-6 to TRBJ2-3; D is unresolved. Trimming took 0 bases from V and 0 from J, leaving 5 bases between them. The CDR3 covers 14 residues. CDR1 and CDR2 from the germline V gene are SGHDT and YYEEEE. CDR3 residues: CASSLGASTDTQYF. In DNA, the CDR3 is TGTGCCAGCAGCTTGGGAGCGAGCACAGATACGCAGTATTTT.

The chain combines TRBV27 with TRBJ2-1; weak D call: TRBD2 (5 bases). The CDR3 is 15 amino acids. Trimming took 5 bases from V and 1 from J, leaving 12 bases between them. Germline loops: CDR1 MNHEY, CDR2 SMNVEV (reference sequence). This chain's CDR3 is CASSRGRSSYNEQFF. The CDR3 nucleotides read TGTGCCAGCAGTAGAGGGAGATCATCCTACAATGAGCAGTTCTTC.

The chain is built from TRBV30 and TRBJ2-5; D remains unclear. CDR1 is GTSNPN and CDR2 is SVGIG in the germline V gene (reference sequence). This CDR3 spans 15 amino acids. V gave up 2 bases and J gave up 5 bases, with 18 bases separating them. Here the CDR3 DNA reads TGTGCCTGGAGTCCCGGGCGTGGCGGATGGGAGACCCAGTACTTC. Its protein product is CAWSPGRGGWETQYF.